This section outlines one T cell receptor (beta chain) sequence together with its context. V gave up 2 bases and J gave up 1 base, with 6 bases separating them. The CDR3 covers 13 residues. Germline CDR1 and CDR2: MDHEN and SYDVKM. Here immunoSEQ multiplex PCR was the method, and the copy in TCRdb shows in-frame clones only, minus some. The profile shows a few hundred thousand clones, 85% to 90% of them singletons. This sample is drawn from a study of blood T cell repertoires in COVID-19. Ages ranged from about 18 to 90 years, with residence in around 24 US areas. The chain carries TRBV28 and TRBJ2-7; unclear D gene. The sequence was obtained from a man aged 18 to 35 who had recovered from COVID-19. Material for sequencing was PBMCs or T cells enriched from blood (not recorded which). In DNA, the CDR3 is TGTGCCAGCAGTTTAAAGCCTTCCTACGAGCAGTACTTC. This sequence encodes CASSLKPSYEQYF.